Here is one T cell receptor beta chain with its context. The antigen is not known. The length of the CDR3 is 20 residues. V dropped 2 bases and J dropped 3; count of bases not matched to a gene: 16. The V gene's germline CDR1 is LGHNA and CDR2 YSLEER. The data were obtained in a study of cytomegalovirus exposure and HLA in healthy donors. Study results and caveats: What TCR beta sequences reportedly achieved was accurate prediction of HLA-A and HLA-B alleles in most subjects.

This PCR relied on a set of 60 Vbeta primers and 13 Jbeta primers. Data came from immunoSEQ multiplex PCR; TCRdb stores just in-frame clones and leaves some out. The sample has around 67,000 clones; roughly two thirds are singletons. This TCR was sampled from a woman aged 45-65 years in good health and CMV-seronegative. The chain joins TRBV4-3 to TRBJ2-2, with TRBD2 matching 9 bases. Sequenced input: PBMCs. CDR3 DNA sequence: TGCGCCAGCAGCCAATGGGGCTGGCGGGAGGGCCTTCGAGACACCGGGGAGCTGTTTTTT. Amino acid sequence: CASSQWGWREGLRDTGELFF.